This TCR beta chain appears in the sequencing data of a study of T cell responses to AZD1222 COVID-19 vaccine. Study summary: Analysis merged second doses at about 4 or about 12 weeks.

Trimming stripped 6 bases from V and 0 bases from J, with 8 bases between. The length of the CDR3 is 13 residues. Germline V lookup: CDR1 KGHSH, CDR2 LQKENI. Study conclusions and caveats: Close to half of spike-specific TCRs reportedly recognize unmutated variant regions. The donors showed a predominance of white British ancestry and of females, with possible underestimation of clonal diversity. Recipients of AZD1222 seropositive at baseline numbered only six or seven.

On this clone itself: Its antigen is not known. Other nucleotide sequences from this sample produce the same CDR3.

Only in-frame clones appear in the TCRdb table, and some are missing; sequencing was by immunoSEQ multiplex PCR. The sample yields over 90,000 clones, 91% seen once. Specimen: peripheral blood, collected on day 0 of AZD1222 vaccination. The chain has TRBV18 and TRBJ1-1, with D unclear. The receptor's source is an adult in good health. The CDR3 protein is CASSPDLNTEAFF. CDR3 DNA: TGTGCCAGCTCCCCCGATCTGAACACTGAAGCTTTCTTT.